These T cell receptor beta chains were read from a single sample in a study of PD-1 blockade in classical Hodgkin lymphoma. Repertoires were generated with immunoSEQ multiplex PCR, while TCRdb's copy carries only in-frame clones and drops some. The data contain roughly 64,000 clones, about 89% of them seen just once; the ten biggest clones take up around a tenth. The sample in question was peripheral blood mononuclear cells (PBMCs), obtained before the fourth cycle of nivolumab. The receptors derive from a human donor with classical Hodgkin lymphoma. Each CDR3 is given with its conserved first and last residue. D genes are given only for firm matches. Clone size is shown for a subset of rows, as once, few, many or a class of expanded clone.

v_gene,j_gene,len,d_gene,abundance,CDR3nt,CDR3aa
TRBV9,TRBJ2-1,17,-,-,TGTGCCAGCAGCGTAATTGACAGCGAGATAATCCCGGGGGAGCAGTTCTTC,CASSVIDSEIIPGEQFF
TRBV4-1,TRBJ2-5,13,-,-,TGCGCCAGCAGCCAATTAGCACAAGAGACCCAGTACTTC,CASSQLAQETQYF
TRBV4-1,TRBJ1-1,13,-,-,TGCGCCAGCAGCCCCACCACGAACACTGAAGCTTTCTTT,CASSPTTNTEAFF
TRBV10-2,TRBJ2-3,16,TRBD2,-,TGCGCCAGCAGTGAACTAGCGGGCCCTAGCACAGATACGCAGTATTTT,CASSELAGPSTDTQYF
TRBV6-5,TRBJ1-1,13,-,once,TGTGCCAGCAGTTTAGGGGCTGCTACTGAAGCTTTCTTT,CASSLGAATEAFF
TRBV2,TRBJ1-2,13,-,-,TGTGCCAGCAAAAGCGACGAACGCTATGGCTACACCTTC,CASKSDERYGYTF
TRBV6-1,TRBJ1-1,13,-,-,TGTGCCAGCAACACAGGGTTGCGCACTGAAGCTTTCTTT,CASNTGLRTEAFF
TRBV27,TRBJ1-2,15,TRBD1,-,TGTGCCAGCAGCCTCACTCAGGGGGTGATGGGTGGCTACACCTTC,CASSLTQGVMGGYTF
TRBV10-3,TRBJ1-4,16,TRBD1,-,TGTGCCATCAGTGAGGTTCAGGGGGCGAGATATGAAAAACTGTTTTTT,CAISEVQGARYEKLFF
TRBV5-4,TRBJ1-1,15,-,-,TGTGCCAGCAGCCCATGGGGGCCCGAGAACACTGAAGCTTTCTTT,CASSPWGPENTEAFF
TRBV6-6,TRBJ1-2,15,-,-,TGTGCCAGCAGTTATTCCCATCCCCTTAGCTATGGCTACACCTTC,CASSYSHPLSYGYTF
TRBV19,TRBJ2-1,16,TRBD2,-,TGTGCCAGTAGTGCCCTTCCGCGGGGGGGCTCAAATGAGCAGTTCTTC,CASSALPRGGSNEQFF
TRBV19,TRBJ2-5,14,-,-,TGTGCCAGTAGTATCTTCGGCAGTCCCGAGACCCAGTACTTC,CASSIFGSPETQYF
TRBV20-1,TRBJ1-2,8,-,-,TGCAGTGCCGGCAAACTCACCTTC,CSAGKLTF
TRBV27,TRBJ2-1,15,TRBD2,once,TGTGCCAGCGACCCCTATAGCGGGGGAGGCAATGAGCAGTTCTTC,CASDPYSGGGNEQFF
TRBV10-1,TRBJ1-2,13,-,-,TGCGCCAGCAGTGATTCCGCTATTCGTGGCTACACCTTC,CASSDSAIRGYTF
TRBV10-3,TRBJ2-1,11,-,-,TGTGCCATCAGACTCAACAATGAGCAGTTCTTC,CAIRLNNEQFF
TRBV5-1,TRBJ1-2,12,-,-,TGCGCCAGCAGTCGAACGGACTATGGCTACACCTTC,CASSRTDYGYTF
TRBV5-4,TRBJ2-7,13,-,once,TGTGCCAGCAGCTTGTACTTACGGTACGAGCAGTACTTC,CASSLYLRYEQYF
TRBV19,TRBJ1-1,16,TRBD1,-,TGTGCCAGTAGTCTCTGGACAGGGGGCTGGTACACTGAAGCTTTCTTT,CASSLWTGGWYTEAFF
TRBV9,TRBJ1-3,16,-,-,TGTGCCAGCAGCGCCGAGGACGGTCTCTCTGGAAACACCATATATTTT,CASSAEDGLSGNTIYF
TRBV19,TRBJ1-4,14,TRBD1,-,TGTGCCAGTAATCAAGGACAGGGGGATGAAAAACTGTTTTTT,CASNQGQGDEKLFF
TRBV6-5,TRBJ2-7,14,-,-,TGTGCCAGCAGTTATCGGCGCGGAGGCTACGAGCAGTACTTC,CASSYRRGGYEQYF
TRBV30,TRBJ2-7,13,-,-,TGTGCCTGGAGTGGAGTACTCTCCTACGAGCAGTACTTC,CAWSGVLSYEQYF
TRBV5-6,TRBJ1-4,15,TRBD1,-,TGTGCCAGCAGCCGAACTACGGACAGGGCTGAAAAACTGTTTTTT,CASSRTTDRAEKLFF
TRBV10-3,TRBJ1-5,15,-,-,TGTGCCATCAGTTCGACAGGTGGGAGCAATCAGCCCCAGCATTTT,CAISSTGGSNQPQHF
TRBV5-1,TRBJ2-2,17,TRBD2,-,TGCGCCAGCAGCCCCTGGGACGGGGGGGCGAACACCGGGGAGCTGTTTTTT,CASSPWDGGANTGELFF
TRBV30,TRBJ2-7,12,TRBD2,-,TGTGCCTGGAGTCGGGAGGCGTACGAGCAGTACTTC,CAWSREAYEQYF
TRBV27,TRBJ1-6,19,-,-,TGTGCCAGCAGTTTAAGGGGCCCTAGGGGCGAGAGGTATAATTCACCCCTCCACTTT,CASSLRGPRGERYNSPLHF
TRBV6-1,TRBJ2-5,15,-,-,TGTGCCAGCAGTGAAGGAGGGCAGGGTAAAGAGACCCAGTACTTC,CASSEGGQGKETQYF
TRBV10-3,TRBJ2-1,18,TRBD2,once,TGTGCCATCAGTGCCCTTAGCGGGGAGCCACAACCCTACAATGAGCAGTTCTTC,CAISALSGEPQPYNEQFF
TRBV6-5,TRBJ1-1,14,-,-,TGTGCCAGCAGTTACTCAGGGTGGAACACTGAAGCTTTCTTT,CASSYSGWNTEAFF
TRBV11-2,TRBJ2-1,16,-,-,TGTGCCAGCAGCTTAGGGACACTTAGCTCCTACAATGAGCAGTTCTTC,CASSLGTLSSYNEQFF
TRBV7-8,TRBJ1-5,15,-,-,TGTGCCAGCAGCACCCGGGGGATTAGTTATCAGCCCCAGCATTTT,CASSTRGISYQPQHF
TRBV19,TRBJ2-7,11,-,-,TGTGCCACCACCGGGGCCGGTGAGCAGTACTTC,CATTGAGEQYF
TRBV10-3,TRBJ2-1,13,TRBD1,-,TGTGCCATCCTCCGGGACAGGGACAATGAGCAGTTCTTC,CAILRDRDNEQFF